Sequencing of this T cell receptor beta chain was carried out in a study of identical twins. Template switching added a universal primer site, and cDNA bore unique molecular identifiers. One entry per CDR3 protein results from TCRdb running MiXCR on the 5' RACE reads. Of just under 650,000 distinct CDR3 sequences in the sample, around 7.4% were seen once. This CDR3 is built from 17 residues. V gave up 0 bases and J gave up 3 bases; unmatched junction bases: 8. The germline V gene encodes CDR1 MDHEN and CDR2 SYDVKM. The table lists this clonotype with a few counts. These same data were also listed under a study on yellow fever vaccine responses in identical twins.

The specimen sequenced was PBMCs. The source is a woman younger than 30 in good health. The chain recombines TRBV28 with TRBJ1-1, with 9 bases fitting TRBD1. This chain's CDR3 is CASSLWGQGRRHTEAFF. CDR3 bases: TGTGCCAGCAGTTTATGGGGACAGGGAAGGAGGCACACTGAAGCTTTCTTT.